The 23 T cell receptor beta chains below were found in one sample sequenced in a study of graft-versus-host responses after intestinal transplantation. Repertoires were generated with immunoSEQ multiplex PCR, while TCRdb's copy carries only in-frame clones and drops some. The repertoire consists of about 47,000 clones, with 95% occurring once and the leading ten covering under 0.25%. Antigens of these TCRs are unknown. The input for sequencing was unstimulated CD8+ T cells sorted from spleen or lymph node cells, taken before transplant. The source is a human donor who was the organ donor for an intestinal transplant.

This clone was observed a single time. J is TRBJ2-3 and V is TRBV7-8; no clear D. The CDR3 loop spans 18 amino acids. CDR1 is SGHVS, CDR2 FQNEAQ, per germline. Trimming stripped 5 bases from V and 2 bases from J, with 23 bases between. The CDR3 nucleotides are TGTGCCAGCAGCCCCCAAATGGGGATTCTAGAAGCCACAGATACGCAGTATTTT. It translates to CASSPQMGILEATDTQYF.

The chain is built from TRBV7-9 and TRBJ2-7; 9 bases are a match to TRBD1. Germline assignment: CDR1 SEHNR and CDR2 FQNEAQ (reference sequence). With 5 bases clipped from V and 4 bases from J, the junction kept 3 bases outside the gene matches. The CDR3 runs to 13 residues. CDR3 amino acids: CASSPDRGYEQYF. The CDR3 DNA sequence: TGTGCCAGCAGCCCGGACAGGGGATACGAGCAGTACTTC. Filled out from reference TRBV7-9 and TRBJ2-7, the complete variable domain reads DTGVSQNPRHKITKRGQNVTFRCDPISEHNRLYWYRQTLGQGPEFLTYFQNEAQLEKSRLLSDRFSAERPKGSFSTLEIQRTEQGDSAMYLCASSPDRGYEQYFGPGTRLTVT.

V is TRBV7-6 and J is TRBJ2-5; no firm D call. Trimming removed 1 base at V and 7 bases at J, with 13 bases between. This CDR3 has 14 residues. CDR1 is SGHVS, CDR2 FNYEAQ, per germline. CDR3 region: CASSLGGETGTQYF. The CDR3 bases are TGTGCCAGCAGCTTAGGTGGGGAAACGGGGACCCAGTACTTC.

The V gene is TRBV9, the J gene TRBJ1-3; possible D gene TRBD1, 6 bases. The CDR3 is 16 amino acids. V lost 4 bases, J lost 6 bases, and 20 bases lay in between. Germline lookup yields CDR1 SGDLS and CDR2 YYNGEE. CDR3 bases: TGTGCCAGCAGCTCCAACTCCGGGACACACTCAAACACCATATATTTT. Its protein is CASSSNSGTHSNTIYF.

The chain has TRBV7-9 and TRBJ2-3, with 7 bases that match TRBD2. From germline, CDR1 is SEHNR and CDR2 FQNEAQ (reference sequence). The CDR3 covers 14 residues. Trimming removed 5 bases from V and 3 bases from J; junction bases left unmatched: 5. CDR3 protein: CASSETGGTDTQYF. In DNA form, the CDR3 reads TGTGCCAGCAGCGAAACCGGGGGGACAGATACGCAGTATTTT.

V usage is TRBV7-8 and J usage is TRBJ1-2; the D gene is possibly TRBD1 (6 bases). The CDR3 is 13 amino acids. V was pared by 1 base and J by 7 bases, with 10 bases between. Germline V CDR1 and CDR2: SGHVS, FQNEAQ. The CDR3 is CASSLGGARGYTF. The CDR3 DNA is TGTGCCAGCAGCTTAGGGGGGGCGCGTGGCTACACCTTC.

This rearrangement joins TRBV28 to TRBJ2-7; tentative D call: TRBD2 (5 bases). The CDR3 has 14 amino acids. Germline CDR1 MDHEN, CDR2 SYDVKM. The V end lost 7 bases, the J end lost 4 bases, and 17 bases lay between the germline ends. CDR3 loop: CASTFRGLTYEQYF. CDR3 DNA: TGTGCCAGCACATTTCGAGGACTGACGTACGAGCAGTACTTC.

The chain links TRBV7-3 to TRBJ2-7, with D perhaps matching TRBD1 or TRBD2 (5 bases each). Trimming shortened V by 4 bases and J by 9 bases, and 13 bases separated the two germline ends. Looked up from germline, CDR1 is SGHTA and CDR2 is FQGTGA. The CDR3 sequence is 12 residues long. CDR3 bases: TGTGCCAGCAGCTCAGACCGGGACCGGCAGTACTTC. As protein: CASSSDRDRQYF.

The CDR3 spells CASSPANVEQFF. The CDR3 DNA sequence: TGTGCCAGCAGCCCGGCCAATGTCGAGCAGTTCTTC. V and J are TRBV4-2 and TRBJ2-1; D is unresolved. This CDR3 is built from 12 residues. Between the trimmed V and J ends, which lost 4 bases and 10 bases, there was a span of 11 bases. Germline V gives CDR1 LGHNA, CDR2 YNFKEQ.

J is TRBJ1-1 and V is TRBV9; D is unclear. The CDR3 is 15 amino acids. Germline CDR1 and CDR2: SGDLS and YYNGEE. Trimming shortened V by 0 bases and J by 5 bases, and 14 bases separated the two germline ends. CDR3 in DNA: TGTGCCAGCAGCGTAGAGAACACTCCGGGGACTGAAGCTTTCTTT. Translated: CASSVENTPGTEAFF.

The CDR3 sequence is CASSLTEQPYEQYF. The CDR3 coding sequence is TGTGCCAGCAGTTTAACAGAGCAGCCCTACGAGCAGTACTTC. V usage is TRBV27 and J usage is TRBJ2-7; D unclear. The V end lost 2 bases, the J end lost 2 bases, and 10 bases lay between the germline ends. CDR3 length equals 14 residues. The germline gives CDR1 MNHEY, CDR2 SMNVEV (reference sequence).

V gene TRBV6-1 combines with J gene TRBJ1-4; 8 positions match TRBD1. CDR1 is MNHNS and CDR2 is SASEGT in the germline V gene. This CDR3 is 17 amino acids long. V dropped 3 bases and J dropped 1; count of bases not matched to a gene: 7. The CDR3 reads CASSDWQGAETNEKLFF. CDR3 DNA sequence: TGTGCCAGCAGTGATTGGCAGGGGGCTGAAACTAATGAAAAACTGTTTTTT.

The J gene is TRBJ2-2, the V gene TRBV6-5; D call uncertain. Trimming removed 1 base from V and 2 bases from J, with 5 bases in between. This CDR3 is 14 amino acids long. Germline V gene lookup returns CDR1 MNHEY and CDR2 SVGAGI. In DNA, the CDR3 is TGTGCCAGCAGTTACTATGTAAACACCGGGGAGCTGTTTTTT. Its protein product is CASSYYVNTGELFF.

This chain links TRBV9 with TRBJ2-5, with TRBD2 matching 7 bases. Germline CDR1 reads SGDLS; CDR2 reads YYNGEE. J lost 3 bases, V lost 0 bases, and 5 bases had no gene match. This CDR3 is built from 15 residues. CDR3 loop: CASSVASSGEETQYF. DNA of the CDR3: TGTGCCAGCAGCGTAGCTTCTAGCGGCGAAGAGACCCAGTACTTC.

V gene TRBV5-1 combines with J gene TRBJ1-1; no reliable D call. Deletions cut 0 bases from V and 6 bases from J, with 9 bases between. This CDR3 contains 13 residues. Germline assignment: CDR1 SGHRS and CDR2 YFSETQ. The CDR3, as DNA: TGCGCCAGCAGCTTGGGGCGTTCCTCTGAAGCTTTCTTT. Residues: CASSLGRSSEAFF.

The chain carries TRBV7-3 and TRBJ1-3, with a possible D match to TRBD1 (6 bases). The germline V gene has CDR1 SGHTA and CDR2 FQGTGA. The germline V and J ends were trimmed by 2 bases and 0 bases, with 8 bases remaining between them. There are 15 residues in the CDR3. CDR3 bases: TGTGCCAGCAGCTTACCAGGGGACTCTGGAAACACCATATATTTT. It specifies CASSLPGDSGNTIYF. The whole variable domain, filled in from reference TRBV7-3 and TRBJ1-3, reads GAGVSQTPSNKVTEKGKYVELRCDPISGHTALYWYRQSLGQGPEFLIYFQGTGAADDSGLPNDRFFAVRPEGSVSTLKIQRTERGDSAVYLCASSLPGDSGNTIYFGEGSWLTVV.

The V and J genes are TRBV5-4 and TRBJ1-3; 7 nucleotides align to TRBD1. Germline V CDR1 and CDR2: SGHNT, YYREEE (reference sequence). The junction had 5 bases not matched to a gene; V was cut back by 2 bases and J by 0 bases. The CDR3 covers 16 residues. In DNA form, the CDR3 reads TGTGCCAGCAGCTTCGGACAGGAAGACTCTGGAAACACCATATATTTT. As protein: CASSFGQEDSGNTIYF.

V is TRBV6-5 and J is TRBJ1-4; a weak D match, TRBD1 (5 bases). V lost 2 bases to trimming and J lost 3 bases, with 10 bases between them. Looked up from germline, CDR1 is MNHEY and CDR2 is SVGAGI. This CDR3 region has 15 residues. The CDR3 sequence is CASSYGAEANEKLFF. CDR3 bases: TGTGCCAGCAGTTACGGGGCAGAGGCTAATGAAAAACTGTTTTTT.

This rearrangement joins TRBV7-9 to TRBJ2-2; no reliable D call. This CDR3 contains 17 residues. Trimming removed 3 bases at V and 4 bases at J, with 18 bases between. Germline CDR1 is SEHNR and CDR2 is FQNEAQ (reference sequence). The DNA for the CDR3 is TGTGCCAGCAGCTTTGAGTACGGAGCACAGCCCACCGGGGAGCTGTTTTTT. Its protein product is CASSFEYGAQPTGELFF.

This clone was counted a single time. This chain links TRBV9 with TRBJ2-3; 9 nucleotides line up with TRBD2. With V trimmed by 3 bases and J by 2 bases, 10 bases remained unmatched. The CDR3 length is 17 residues. Germline V gene lookup returns CDR1 SGDLS and CDR2 YYNGEE. In DNA, the CDR3 is TGTGCCAGCAGCGCGAGTCCTAGCGGGGACTACACAGATACGCAGTATTTT. Its translation: CASSASPSGDYTDTQYF.

This chain connects TRBV28 to TRBJ2-7; D remains unclear. Germline V gives CDR1 MDHEN, CDR2 SYDVKM. Trimming pared 1 base from V and 4 bases from J, leaving 5 bases between. The CDR3 contains 12 residues. The DNA for the CDR3 is TGTGCCAGCAGTTTATATGGTTACGAGCAGTACTTC. Amino acid sequence: CASSLYGYEQYF.

The rearrangement links TRBV7-2 to TRBJ1-2, with D uncertain. Trimming removed 2 bases at V and 8 bases at J, with 12 bases between. Germline CDR1 reads SGHTA; CDR2 reads FQGNSA. CDR3 size: 13 residues. The CDR3 reads CASSLTALEGYTF. The CDR3 DNA reads TGTGCCAGCAGCTTAACCGCCCTGGAGGGCTACACCTTC.

The chain combines TRBV6-5 with TRBJ2-7, with D uncertain. CDR1 and CDR2 (germline): MNHEY, SVGAGI. The CDR3 consists of 13 residues. Trimming shortened V by 5 bases and J by 0 bases, and 8 bases separated the two germline ends. CDR3 DNA: TGTGCCAGCAGTCGAGGATTCTCCTACGAGCAGTACTTC. It codes for CASSRGFSYEQYF.